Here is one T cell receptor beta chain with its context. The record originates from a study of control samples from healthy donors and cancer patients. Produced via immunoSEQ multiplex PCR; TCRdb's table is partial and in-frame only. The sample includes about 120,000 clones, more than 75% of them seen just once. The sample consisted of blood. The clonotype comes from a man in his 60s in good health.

The CDR3, as DNA: TGTGCCTGGAGGCGGGGGGCAGGACAGCCCCAGCATTTT. Its protein is CAWRRGAGQPQHF. The chain recombines TRBV30 with TRBJ1-5; D may be TRBD1 (6 bases). Per the germline V gene, CDR1 is GTSNPN and CDR2 is SVGIG (reference sequence). CDR3 length equals 13 residues. Between the trimmed V and J ends, which lost 3 bases and 7 bases, there was a span of 13 bases.